What follows are 26 T cell receptor beta chains derived from one specimen sequenced in a study of cytomegalovirus exposure and HLA in healthy donors. The PCR contained 60 Vbeta and 13 Jbeta primers. Method: immunoSEQ multiplex PCR; TCRdb's copy keeps in-frame clones and lacks some. The profile shows roughly 120,000 clones, 9.5% of them singletons. The material sequenced was PBMCs. The receptors stem from a man in his thirties or forties in good health and CMV-seronegative.

This clone was observed a handful of times. The CDR3 region is CASSLLRSSGNTIYF. The DNA of the CDR3 is TGTGCCAGCAGTTTATTGAGGAGCTCTGGAAACACCATATATTTT. The rearrangement joins TRBV28 to TRBJ1-3; no clear D. There are 15 residues in the CDR3. The V end lost 1 base, the J end lost 0 bases, and 7 bases lay between the germline ends. Germline V gene data show CDR1 as MDHEN and CDR2 as SYDVKM.

The chain combines TRBV2 with TRBJ1-5; weak D call: TRBD1 (5 bases). The CDR3 contains 15 residues. V lost 5 bases and J lost 1, with 12 bases in between. The germline gives CDR1 SNHLY, CDR2 FYNNEI. Written as DNA, the CDR3 is TGTGCCAGCAGTCCCGATCGGGGGAGCAATCAGCCCCAGCATTTT. Protein sequence: CASSPDRGSNQPQHF.

V gene TRBV7-2 combines with J gene TRBJ2-1; 14 nucleotides align to TRBD2. CDR3 length: 16 residues. V was clipped by 1 base and J by 8 bases; unmatched bases: 4. The germline V gene encodes CDR1 SGHTA and CDR2 FQGNSA. The chain's CDR3 is CASSLGLAGGQYEQFF. For the CDR3, the DNA is TGTGCCAGCAGCTTAGGACTAGCGGGGGGGCAATATGAGCAGTTCTTC.

The chain combines TRBV19 with TRBJ1-1; 9 nucleotides line up with TRBD1. The V segment lost 7 bases and the J segment 0 bases; nucleotides outside the gene matches: 3. Germline V lookup: CDR1 LNHDA, CDR2 SQIVND (reference sequence). CDR3 size: 14 residues. The chain's CDR3 is CASTDRGVNTEAFF. In DNA form, the CDR3 reads TGTGCCAGTACAGACAGGGGGGTGAACACTGAAGCTTTCTTT. The entire variable domain, with the rest obtained from reference TRBV19 and TRBJ1-1, is as follows: DGGITQSPKYLFRKEGQNVTLSCEQNLNHDAMYWYRQDPGQGLRLIYYSQIVNDFQKGDIAEGYSVSREKKESFPLTVTSAQKNPTAFYLCASTDRGVNTEAFFGQGTRLTVV.

The rearrangement uses TRBV28 and TRBJ2-7; 7 bases are a match to TRBD1. Germline-derived CDR1 and CDR2 are MDHEN and SYDVKM. There are 17 residues in the CDR3. V was pared by 9 bases and J by 3 bases, with 20 bases of the junction left unmatched. The CDR3 protein is CASNPNPNRGRDYEQYF. The CDR3 bases are TGTGCCAGTAACCCAAACCCGAACAGGGGTAGGGACTACGAGCAGTACTTC.

This clone was found a few times. V gene TRBV4-1 combines with J gene TRBJ2-7; 9 bases line up with TRBD1. This CDR3 region has 15 residues. Per the germline V gene, CDR1 is MGHRA and CDR2 is YSYEKL. Unmatched junction bases numbered 4, after V lost 4 bases and J lost 0 bases. CDR3 bases: TGCGCCAGCAGCCTAGGACAGGGGAGCTCCTACGAGCAGTACTTC. Translating it yields CASSLGQGSSYEQYF.

The table lists this clone with a few counts. The J gene is TRBJ2-1, the V gene TRBV7-6, with D perhaps TRBD1 (6 bases). Germline loops: CDR1 SGHVS, CDR2 FNYEAQ. V gave up 5 bases and J gave up 3 bases, with 14 bases separating them. This CDR3 has 15 amino acids. CDR3 sequence (DNA): TGTGCCAGCAGCGCCCAGGGGCAGTACTACAATGAGCAGTTCTTC. Its translation is CASSAQGQYYNEQFF. The full variable domain, its missing parts supplied by reference TRBV7-6 and TRBJ2-1, is GAGVSQSPRYKVTKRGQDVALRCDPISGHVSLYWYRQALGQGPEFLTYFNYEAQQDKSGLPNDRFSAERPEGSISTLTIQRTEQRDSAMYRCASSAQGQYYNEQFFGPGTRLTVL.

The table lists this clone with a few counts. The chain combines TRBV30 with TRBJ2-2; 7 bases align to TRBD2. CDR1 and CDR2 (germline): GTSNPN, SVGIG (reference sequence). V lost 3 bases, J lost 5 bases, and 12 bases stayed unmatched. CDR3 length equals 16 residues. The CDR3 loop reads CAWSANGAGETGELFF. CDR3 bases: TGTGCCTGGAGCGCCAACGGGGCGGGGGAAACCGGGGAGCTGTTTTTT.

The table lists this clone with a few counts. This chain links TRBV19 with TRBJ1-1, with D tentatively TRBD1 (6 bases). Germline lookup yields CDR1 LNHDA and CDR2 SQIVND (reference sequence). The CDR3 is 14 amino acids. Trimming took 5 bases from V and 3 from J, leaving 13 bases between them. The CDR3 DNA is TGTGCCAGTAGTTACAGGGATTGGGACACTGAAGCTTTCTTT. Its protein product is CASSYRDWDTEAFF.

This clone turned up a few times. At one end, the junction sequence differs from germline, possibly due to a read error. The gene calls are TRBV28 and TRBJ2-7, with 9 positions matching TRBD2. Germline V gives CDR1 MDHEN, CDR2 SYDVKM. CDR3 length equals 13 residues. The CDR3 nucleotides are TGTGCCACCAGTAGCGGGAGTGGTCTCGAGCAGTACTTC. This translates into CATSSGSGLEQYF.

This clone was seen more than once but under ten times. This chain connects TRBV5-4 to TRBJ2-7; D is unresolved. With 5 bases removed from V and 2 bases from J, the gap between germline ends came to 11 bases. The CDR3 totals 13 residues. CDR1 SGHNT and CDR2 YYREEE come from the germline V gene (reference sequence). As DNA, the CDR3 is TGTGCCAGCAGTTTTGACGGAGCCTACGAGCAGTACTTC. This codes for CASSFDGAYEQYF.

The chain uses TRBV11-3 and TRBJ1-1; D gene unclear. With 1 base removed from V and 2 bases from J, the gap between germline ends came to 8 bases. CDR1 is SGHNT, CDR2 YENEEA, per germline. The CDR3 is 14 residues long. The CDR3 region has the DNA TGTGCCAGCAGCTTAGCGACGGGAAACACTGAAGCTTTCTTT. Translated, it gives CASSLATGNTEAFF.

This chain links TRBV6-4 with TRBJ2-1; 8 nucleotides agree with TRBD2. Germline V gives CDR1 MRHNA, CDR2 SNTAGT. V was pared by 10 bases and J by 5 bases, with 10 bases of the junction left unmatched. CDR3 size: 14 residues. The CDR3 reads CATRDYSGNNEQFF. Here the CDR3 DNA reads TGTGCCACCAGAGATTATAGCGGGAACAATGAGCAGTTCTTC.

This clone was seen more than once but under ten times. CDR3 sequence: CASSSSRDGYTF. CDR3 sequence (DNA): TGCGCCAGCAGCTCGTCCAGGGATGGCTACACCTTC. This chain joins TRBV5-1 and TRBJ1-2; tentatively, D is TRBD1 (5 bases). The V and J ends lost 3 bases and 6 bases respectively, with 9 bases between them. The length of the CDR3 is 12 residues. Germline CDR1 SGHRS, CDR2 YFSETQ.

The rearrangement uses TRBV7-6 and TRBJ2-2; possible D gene TRBD1, 6 bases. The V gene's germline CDR1 is SGHVS and CDR2 FNYEAQ. V dropped 4 bases and J dropped 4 bases, with 16 bases sitting between them. The CDR3 sequence is 16 residues long. The CDR3 bases are TGTGCCAGCAGCTCCCCACAGGGTTTGTTCACCGGGGAGCTGTTTTTT. Translation: CASSSPQGLFTGELFF.

This chain connects TRBV19 to TRBJ2-2; 7 bases match TRBD1. The CDR3 consists of 16 residues. Trimming took 6 bases from V and 0 from J; bases not matched to a gene: 7. Germline values: CDR1 LNHDA, CDR2 SQIVND (reference sequence). The CDR3 nucleotides read TGTGCCAGTAGGTACACAGGGGTCCCGAACACCGGGGAGCTGTTTTTT. It is translated as CASRYTGVPNTGELFF.

The CDR3 region is CAAMGGDYEQYF. For the CDR3, the DNA is TGTGCCGCCATGGGGGGAGACTACGAGCAGTACTTC. The chain employs TRBV10-3 and TRBJ2-7, with D tentatively TRBD2 (6 bases). Per germline, CDR1 ENHRY and CDR2 SYGVKD. CDR3 size: 12 residues. V shed 11 bases and J shed 3 bases, with 14 bases lying between them.

The gene calls are TRBV4-1 and TRBJ1-1, with TRBD1 identical over 9 bases. V gave up 0 bases and J gave up 7 bases; unmatched junction bases: 6. Germline V gene data show CDR1 as MGHRA and CDR2 as YSYEKL. This CDR3 comprises 15 residues. CDR3 nucleotide sequence: TGCGCCAGCAGCCAAGAAGGACAGGGGTTTCATGAAGCTTTCTTT. It translates to CASSQEGQGFHEAFF.

This clone occurred a few times. The V and J genes are TRBV19 and TRBJ2-1; the D is unclear. Trimming left V 8 bases short and J 1 base short, with 18 bases between. Germline-derived CDR1 and CDR2 are LNHDA and SQIVND (reference sequence). The CDR3 loop spans 16 amino acids. CDR3 coding DNA: TGTGCCAGTCAAATATCCCCCCTCGGTTCCTACAATGAGCAGTTCTTC. Translating gives CASQISPLGSYNEQFF.

In its sample, this clone was seen a few times. The V and J genes are TRBV7-2 and TRBJ1-6; TRBD1 aligns across 9 bases. This CDR3 is built from 15 residues. Germline CDR1 and CDR2: SGHTA and FQGNSA. Germline trimming cut 3 bases from V and 6 bases from J; bases unmatched to any gene: 3. Here the CDR3 reads CASSFGTGLNSPLHF. The DNA of the CDR3 is TGTGCCAGCAGCTTCGGGACAGGGCTTAATTCACCCCTCCACTTT.

The chain links TRBV19 to TRBJ1-1; D gene uncertain. The V end lost 3 bases, the J end lost 8 bases, and 10 bases lay between the germline ends. The CDR3 consists of 12 residues. Germline CDR1 is LNHDA and CDR2 is SQIVND (reference sequence). For the CDR3, the DNA is TGTGCCAGTAGTATCGGGGTATTAGAAGCTTTCTTT. Amino acid sequence: CASSIGVLEAFF.

This clone appeared a few times. V and J are TRBV30 and TRBJ2-2; the D is unclear. The CDR3 loop spans 10 amino acids. Trimming left V 1 base short and J 8 bases short, with 2 bases between. Germline CDR1 is GTSNPN and CDR2 is SVGIG (reference sequence). This CDR3 is CAWSAGELFF. The CDR3 DNA reads as TGTGCCTGGAGTGCGGGGGAGCTGTTTTTT.

The chain joins TRBV2 to TRBJ1-1; weak D call: TRBD1 (5 bases). Between the trimmed V and J ends, which lost 3 bases and 3 bases, there was a span of 17 bases. Per the germline V gene, CDR1 is SNHLY and CDR2 is FYNNEI. The CDR3 runs 16 residues. CDR3 sequence (DNA): TGTGCCAGCAGTGATCGATATAGGTCGGGGGACACTGAAGCTTTCTTT. This sequence encodes CASSDRYRSGDTEAFF. Full variable domain (missing parts from reference TRBV2 and TRBJ1-1): EPEVTQTPSHQVTQMGQEVILRCVPISNHLYFYWYRQILGQKVEFLVSFYNNEISEKSEIFDDQFSVERPDGSNFTLKIRSTKLEDSAMYFCASSDRYRSGDTEAFFGQGTRLTVV.

This clone has a handful of counts. The chain links TRBV28 to TRBJ2-7; 9 nucleotides line up with TRBD2. The junction had 7 bases not matched to a gene; V was cut back by 6 bases and J by 1 base. Germline-derived CDR1 and CDR2 are MDHEN and SYDVKM. The CDR3 has 15 residues. The CDR3 spells CASSNSGSGSYEQYF. The CDR3 DNA reads as TGTGCCAGCAGCAATAGCGGGAGTGGTTCCTACGAGCAGTACTTC.

This clone came up a few times. The chain combines TRBV7-9 with TRBJ2-7, with TRBD2 identical over 9 bases. The CDR3 runs 14 residues. The V segment lost 3 bases and the J segment 5 bases; nucleotides outside the gene matches: 5. CDR1 and CDR2 from the germline V gene are SEHNR and FQNEAQ (reference sequence). In DNA form, the CDR3 reads TGTGCCAGCAGCTTGCGGGGGGGTTCGGACGAGCAGTACTTC. As protein: CASSLRGGSDEQYF.

The chain has TRBV7-8 and TRBJ2-1; TRBD2 aligns across 7 bases. The CDR3 runs 14 residues. V shed 3 bases, J shed 7 bases, and the junction held 6 bases outside the gene matches. Germline-derived CDR1 and CDR2 are SGHVS and FQNEAQ. The CDR3 loop reads CASSFERGGNEQFF. CDR3 DNA: TGTGCCAGCAGCTTCGAGCGGGGAGGGAATGAGCAGTTCTTC.